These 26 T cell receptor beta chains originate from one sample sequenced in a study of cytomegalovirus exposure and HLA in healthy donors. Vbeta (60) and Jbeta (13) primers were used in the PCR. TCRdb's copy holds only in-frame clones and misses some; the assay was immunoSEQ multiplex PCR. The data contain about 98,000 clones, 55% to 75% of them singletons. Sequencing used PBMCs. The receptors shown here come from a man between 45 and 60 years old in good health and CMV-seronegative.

In DNA, the CDR3 is TGTGCCAGCAGCCTAGGGAGGGATCAGCCCCAGCATTTT. It encodes CASSLGRDQPQHF. The rearrangement joins TRBV7-2 to TRBJ1-5; no firm D call. Germline V lookup: CDR1 SGHTA, CDR2 FQGNSA. V was clipped by 5 bases and J by 5 bases, with 10 bases between them. CDR3 length: 13 amino acids.

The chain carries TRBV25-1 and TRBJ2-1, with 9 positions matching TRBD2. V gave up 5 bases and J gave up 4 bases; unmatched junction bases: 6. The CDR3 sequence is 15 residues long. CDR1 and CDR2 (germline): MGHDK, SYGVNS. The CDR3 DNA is TGTGCCAGCAGTCAGGCGGGGGGGCCTTACAATGAGCAGTTCTTC. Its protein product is CASSQAGGPYNEQFF.

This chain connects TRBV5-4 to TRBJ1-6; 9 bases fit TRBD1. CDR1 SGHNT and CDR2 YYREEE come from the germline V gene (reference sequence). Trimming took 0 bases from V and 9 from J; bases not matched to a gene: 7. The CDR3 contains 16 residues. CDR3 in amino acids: CASSLDPTGGGSPLHF. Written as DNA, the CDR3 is TGTGCCAGCAGCTTGGACCCTACAGGGGGCGGTTCACCCCTCCACTTT.

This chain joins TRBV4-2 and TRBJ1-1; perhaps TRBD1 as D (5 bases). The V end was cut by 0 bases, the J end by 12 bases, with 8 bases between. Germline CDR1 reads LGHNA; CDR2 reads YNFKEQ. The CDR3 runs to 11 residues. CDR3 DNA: TGTGCCAGCAGCCAAGATAGGGGATCTTTCTTT. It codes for CASSQDRGSFF.

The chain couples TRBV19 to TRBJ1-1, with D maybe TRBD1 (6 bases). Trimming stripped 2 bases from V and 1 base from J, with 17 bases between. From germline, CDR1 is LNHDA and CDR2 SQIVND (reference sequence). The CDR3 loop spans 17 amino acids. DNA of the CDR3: TGTGCCAGTAGTATAAGTACAGGGTCCCCCCAGAACACTGAAGCTTTCTTT. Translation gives CASSISTGSPQNTEAFF.

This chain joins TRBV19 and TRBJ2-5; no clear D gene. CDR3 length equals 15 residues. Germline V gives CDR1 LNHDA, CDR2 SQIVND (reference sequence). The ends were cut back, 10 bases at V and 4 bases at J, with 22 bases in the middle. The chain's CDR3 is CATSRQTNPPETQYF. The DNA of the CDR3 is TGTGCCACCTCCCGGCAGACAAATCCCCCAGAGACCCAGTACTTC. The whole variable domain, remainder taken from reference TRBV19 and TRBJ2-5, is DGGITQSPKYLFRKEGQNVTLSCEQNLNHDAMYWYRQDPGQGLRLIYYSQIVNDFQKGDIAEGYSVSREKKESFPLTVTSAQKNPTAFYLCATSRQTNPPETQYFGPGTRLLVL.

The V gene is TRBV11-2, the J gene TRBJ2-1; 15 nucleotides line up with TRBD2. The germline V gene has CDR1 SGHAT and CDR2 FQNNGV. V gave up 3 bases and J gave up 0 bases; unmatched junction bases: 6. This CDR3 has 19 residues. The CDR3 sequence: CASSFGLAGGFASYNEQFF. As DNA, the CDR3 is TGTGCCAGCAGCTTCGGACTAGCGGGGGGGTTCGCCTCCTACAATGAGCAGTTCTTC.

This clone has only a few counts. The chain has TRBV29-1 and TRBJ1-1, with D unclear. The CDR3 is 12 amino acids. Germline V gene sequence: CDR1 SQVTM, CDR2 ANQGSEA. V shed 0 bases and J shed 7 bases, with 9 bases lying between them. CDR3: CSVEDRVFEAFF. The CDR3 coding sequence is TGCAGCGTTGAAGATCGAGTCTTTGAAGCTTTCTTT.

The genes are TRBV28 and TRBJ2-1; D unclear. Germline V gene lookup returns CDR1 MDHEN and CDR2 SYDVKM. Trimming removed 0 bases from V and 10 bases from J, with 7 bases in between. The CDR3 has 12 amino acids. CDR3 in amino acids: CASSLWVGEQFF. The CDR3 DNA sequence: TGTGCCAGCAGTTTATGGGTCGGGGAGCAGTTCTTC.

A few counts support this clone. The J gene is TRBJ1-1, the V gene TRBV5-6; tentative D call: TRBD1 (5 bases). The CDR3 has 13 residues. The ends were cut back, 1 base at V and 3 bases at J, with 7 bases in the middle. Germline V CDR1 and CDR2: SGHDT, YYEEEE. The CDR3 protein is CASSLLGDTEAFF. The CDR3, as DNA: TGTGCCAGCAGCTTGTTAGGGGACACTGAAGCTTTCTTT.

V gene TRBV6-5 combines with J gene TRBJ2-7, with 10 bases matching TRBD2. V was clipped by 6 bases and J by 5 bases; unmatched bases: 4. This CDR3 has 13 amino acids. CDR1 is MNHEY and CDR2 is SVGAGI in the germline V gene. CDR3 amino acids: CASSLAGVNEQYF. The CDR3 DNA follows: TGTGCCAGCAGCCTAGCGGGAGTTAACGAGCAGTACTTC.

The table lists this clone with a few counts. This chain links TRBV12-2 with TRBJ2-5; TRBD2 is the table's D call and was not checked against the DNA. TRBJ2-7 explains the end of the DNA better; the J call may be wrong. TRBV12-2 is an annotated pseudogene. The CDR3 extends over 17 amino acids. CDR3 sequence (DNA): TGTGCAAGTCGCTTAGGGTATCTAGCGGGAGTACGGAACGAGCAGTACTTC. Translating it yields CASRLGYLAGVRNEQYF.

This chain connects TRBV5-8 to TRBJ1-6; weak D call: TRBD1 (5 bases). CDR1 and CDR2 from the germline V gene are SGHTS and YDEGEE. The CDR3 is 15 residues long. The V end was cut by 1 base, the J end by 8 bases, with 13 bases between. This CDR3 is CASSLRQGIYSPLHF. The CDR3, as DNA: TGTGCCAGCAGCTTGCGCCAGGGAATTTATTCACCCCTCCACTTT.

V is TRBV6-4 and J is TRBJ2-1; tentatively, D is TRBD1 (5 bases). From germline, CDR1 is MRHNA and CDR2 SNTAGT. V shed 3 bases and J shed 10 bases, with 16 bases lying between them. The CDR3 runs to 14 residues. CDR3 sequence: CASSDLQGRGEQFF. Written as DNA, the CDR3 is TGTGCCAGCAGTGATCTTCAGGGAAGGGGCGAGCAGTTCTTC.

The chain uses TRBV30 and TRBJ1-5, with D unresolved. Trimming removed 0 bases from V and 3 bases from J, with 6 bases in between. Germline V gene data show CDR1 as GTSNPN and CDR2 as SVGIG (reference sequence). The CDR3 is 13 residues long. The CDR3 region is CAWSVSDNQPQHF. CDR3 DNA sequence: TGTGCCTGGAGTGTTTCAGACAATCAGCCCCAGCATTTT.

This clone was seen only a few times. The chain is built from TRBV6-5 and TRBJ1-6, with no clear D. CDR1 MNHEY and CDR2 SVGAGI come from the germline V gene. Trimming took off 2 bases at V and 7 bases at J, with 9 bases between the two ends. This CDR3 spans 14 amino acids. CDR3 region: CASSYKGRNSPLHF. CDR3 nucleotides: TGTGCCAGCAGTTACAAAGGGAGAAATTCACCCCTCCACTTT.

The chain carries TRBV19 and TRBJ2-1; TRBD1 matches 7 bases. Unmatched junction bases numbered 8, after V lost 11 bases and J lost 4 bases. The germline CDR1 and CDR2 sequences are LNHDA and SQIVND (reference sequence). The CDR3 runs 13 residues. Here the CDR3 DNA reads TGTGCCTCCGGGACAGATCAATACAATGAGCAGTTCTTC. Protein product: CASGTDQYNEQFF.

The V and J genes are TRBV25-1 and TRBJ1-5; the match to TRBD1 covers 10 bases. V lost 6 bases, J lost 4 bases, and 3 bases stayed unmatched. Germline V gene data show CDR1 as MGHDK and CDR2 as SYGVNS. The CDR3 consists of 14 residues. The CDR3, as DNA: TGTGCCAGCAGAGGGACAGGGGATAATCAGCCCCAGCATTTT. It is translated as CASRGTGDNQPQHF.

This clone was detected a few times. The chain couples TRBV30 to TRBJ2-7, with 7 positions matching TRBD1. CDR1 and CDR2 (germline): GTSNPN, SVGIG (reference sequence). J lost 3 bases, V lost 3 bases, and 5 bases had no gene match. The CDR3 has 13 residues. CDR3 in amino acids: CAWRTGRDYEQYF. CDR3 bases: TGTGCCTGGAGGACAGGGAGAGACTACGAGCAGTACTTC.

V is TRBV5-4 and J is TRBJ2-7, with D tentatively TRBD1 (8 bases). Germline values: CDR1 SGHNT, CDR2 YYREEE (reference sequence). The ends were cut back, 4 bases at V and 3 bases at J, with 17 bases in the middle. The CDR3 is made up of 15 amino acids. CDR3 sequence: CASSLETGDYYEQYF. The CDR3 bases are TGTGCCAGCAGCCTTGAGACAGGGGACTACTACGAGCAGTACTTC.

The CDR3 spells CASSQVPGKRAGYNEQFF. In DNA, the CDR3 is TGCGCCAGCAGCCAAGTCCCAGGAAAGAGGGCGGGGTACAATGAGCAGTTCTTC. The chain couples TRBV4-3 to TRBJ2-1; tentative D call: TRBD2 (6 bases). With 1 base removed from V and 4 bases from J, the gap between germline ends came to 20 bases. The germline V gene encodes CDR1 LGHNA and CDR2 YSLEER. The CDR3 spans 18 residues.

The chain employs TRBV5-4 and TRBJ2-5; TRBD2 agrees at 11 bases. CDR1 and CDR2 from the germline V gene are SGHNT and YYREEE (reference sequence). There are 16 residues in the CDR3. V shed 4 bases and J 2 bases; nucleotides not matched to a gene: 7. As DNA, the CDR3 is TGTGCCAGCAGCACCTTGCTAGCGGGAGGACAAGAGACCCAGTACTTC. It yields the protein CASSTLLAGGQETQYF.

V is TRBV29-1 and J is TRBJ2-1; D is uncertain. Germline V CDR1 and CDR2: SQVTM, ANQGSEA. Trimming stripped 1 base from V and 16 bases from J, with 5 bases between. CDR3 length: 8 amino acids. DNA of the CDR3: TGCAGCGTTGAAGGCCTATTCTTC. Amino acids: CSVEGLFF.

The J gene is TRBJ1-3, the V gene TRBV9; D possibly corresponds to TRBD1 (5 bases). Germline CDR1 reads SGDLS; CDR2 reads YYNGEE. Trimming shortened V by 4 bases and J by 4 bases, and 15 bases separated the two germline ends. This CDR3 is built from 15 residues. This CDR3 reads CASSPREGSGNTIYF. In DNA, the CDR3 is TGTGCCAGCAGCCCCAGGGAGGGGTCCGGAAACACCATATATTTT.

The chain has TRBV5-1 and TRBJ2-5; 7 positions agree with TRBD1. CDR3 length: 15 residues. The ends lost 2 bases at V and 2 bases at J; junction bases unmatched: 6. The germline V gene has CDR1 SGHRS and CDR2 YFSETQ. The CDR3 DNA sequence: TGCGCCAGCAGCTTACTACAGGGGCCGCAAGAGACCCAGTACTTC. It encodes CASSLLQGPQETQYF.

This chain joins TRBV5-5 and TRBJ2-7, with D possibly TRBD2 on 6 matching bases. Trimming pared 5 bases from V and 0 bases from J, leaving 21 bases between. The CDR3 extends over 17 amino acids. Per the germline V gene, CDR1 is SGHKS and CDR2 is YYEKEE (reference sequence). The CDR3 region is CASSHAARSGVSYEQYF. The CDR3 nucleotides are TGTGCCAGCAGTCATGCCGCCCGTTCGGGGGTCTCCTACGAGCAGTACTTC.